A selection of T cell receptor beta chains follows, all from one sample in a study of blood T cells in healthy people across ages. TCRdb re-called the 5' RACE reads with MiXCR, one entry per CDR3 protein. The repertoire consists of 700,000 to 900,000 distinct CDR3 sequences, with roughly 24% occurring once and the leading ten covering about 3%. The same data also went into a second study, on T cells of mothers and their children.

Material for sequencing was blood. The origin of the receptors is a boy aged 10-17 years in good health. Both conserved end residues are part of each CDR3. A D gene is named only where the DNA matches it firmly. Rows give clone size only sometimes, using once, few, many, or a class for an expanded clone.

v_gene: TRBV7-3; d_gene: .; j_gene: TRBJ1-4; abundance: .; CDR3nt: TGTGCCAGCAGCTATTCAGGCGACATGTCGAGTCAGGGTGGTGAAAAACTGTTTTTT; CDR3aa: CASSYSGDMSSQGGEKLFF
v_gene: TRBV29-1; d_gene: .; j_gene: TRBJ2-3; abundance: few; CDR3nt: TGCAGCGTTGAAGACGGCCTTTCCTATACGCAGTATTTT; CDR3aa: CSVEDGLSYTQYF
v_gene: TRBV30; d_gene: .; j_gene: TRBJ1-6; abundance: .; CDR3nt: TGTGCCTGGATTAGCCGAACCCGCTATAATTCACCCCTCCACTTT; CDR3aa: CAWISRTRYNSPLHF
v_gene: TRBV5-1; d_gene: .; j_gene: TRBJ2-7; abundance: few; CDR3nt: TGCGCCAGCAGCTTCGCGTGGGTAGCTCGGTCCTTTGTACCCTACGAGCAGTACTTC; CDR3aa: CASSFAWVARSFVPYEQYF
v_gene: TRBV10-1; d_gene: .; j_gene: TRBJ2-5; abundance: .; CDR3nt: TGCGCCAGCACTCCTCCTGTGGGGACCTCCGGGGAGACCCAGTACTTC; CDR3aa: CASTPPVGTSGETQYF
v_gene: TRBV7-9; d_gene: TRBD1; j_gene: TRBJ1-1; abundance: .; CDR3nt: TGTGCCAGCAGCTTAGTGATTGGGGACAGGGGTAAAGCTTTCTTT; CDR3aa: CASSLVIGDRGKAFF
v_gene: TRBV6-1; d_gene: TRBD1; j_gene: TRBJ1-6; abundance: .; CDR3nt: TGTGCCAGCAGTCCCCGGGACAGGGGGCTGAATTCACCCCTCCACTTT; CDR3aa: CASSPRDRGLNSPLHF
v_gene: TRBV9; d_gene: TRBD2; j_gene: TRBJ2-1; abundance: .; CDR3nt: TGTGCCAGCAGCGTGTATCATAGCGGGGGGCCCACCAATGAGCAGTTCTTC; CDR3aa: CASSVYHSGGPTNEQFF
v_gene: TRBV7-9; d_gene: .; j_gene: TRBJ2-5; abundance: few; CDR3nt: TGTGCCAGCACCGTCACGAATGAGCAGTACTTC; CDR3aa: CASTVTNEQYF
v_gene: TRBV12-3/TRBV12-4; d_gene: TRBD1; j_gene: TRBJ2-1; abundance: .; CDR3nt: TGTGCCAGCAGTCCGGGGACAGGGCAGTGGAATGAGCAGTTCTTC; CDR3aa: CASSPGTGQWNEQFF
v_gene: TRBV5-1; d_gene: .; j_gene: TRBJ1-2; abundance: .; CDR3nt: TGCGCCAGCAGCTTGGCGGTACGAACCTATGGCTACACCTTC; CDR3aa: CASSLAVRTYGYTF
v_gene: TRBV2; d_gene: .; j_gene: TRBJ1-5; abundance: .; CDR3nt: TGTGCCAGCAGCGGGGTGAGGCAGCCCCAGCATTTT; CDR3aa: CASSGVRQPQHF
v_gene: TRBV4-1; d_gene: .; j_gene: TRBJ1-4; abundance: .; CDR3nt: TGCGCCAGCAGCCGGTCAGGGCAAGAAAAACTGTTTTTT; CDR3aa: CASSRSGQEKLFF
v_gene: TRBV5-1; d_gene: .; j_gene: TRBJ2-1; abundance: few; CDR3nt: TGCGCCAGCAGCTCTGTGGCGGGGTCCTCCTACAATGAGCAGTTCTTC; CDR3aa: CASSSVAGSSYNEQFF
v_gene: TRBV27; d_gene: .; j_gene: TRBJ2-7; abundance: .; CDR3nt: TGTGCCAGCAGTTTAAGTGGCCTATCCGGCACGGGTCGTGGGGAGCAGTACTTC; CDR3aa: CASSLSGLSGTGRGEQYF
v_gene: TRBV14; d_gene: .; j_gene: TRBJ1-4; abundance: few; CDR3nt: TGTGCCAGCAGCTCCCGAGGTGGGGGGCCAGGATATGAAAAACTGTTTTTT; CDR3aa: CASSSRGGGPGYEKLFF
v_gene: TRBV7-8; d_gene: .; j_gene: TRBJ2-6; abundance: .; CDR3nt: TGTGCCAGCAGCAAAAAGGGGGGGAGCTCTGGGGCCAACGTCCTGACTTTC; CDR3aa: CASSKKGGSSGANVLTF
v_gene: TRBV2; d_gene: .; j_gene: TRBJ2-5; abundance: once; CDR3nt: TGTGCCAGCAGCGCCGTCGTCCCCCAAGAGACCCAGTACTTC; CDR3aa: CASSAVVPQETQYF
v_gene: TRBV12-3/TRBV12-4; d_gene: TRBD1; j_gene: TRBJ2-7; abundance: few; CDR3nt: TGTGCCAGCAGTTTGACAGGGAACGAGCAGTACTTC; CDR3aa: CASSLTGNEQYF
v_gene: TRBV6-6; d_gene: .; j_gene: TRBJ2-5; abundance: few; CDR3nt: TGTGCCAGCAGCCCCCAGGGCCTTCTTTCGGAGACCCAGTACTTC; CDR3aa: CASSPQGLLSETQYF
v_gene: TRBV21-1; d_gene: .; j_gene: TRBJ2-7; abundance: .; CDR3nt: TGTGCCAGCAGCAAAGGGCTGAGTAGGTCTGGAGAGCAGTACTTC; CDR3aa: CASSKGLSRSGEQYF
v_gene: TRBV29-1; d_gene: TRBD2; j_gene: TRBJ2-7; abundance: .; CDR3nt: TGCAGCGTTGAAGTTCTGGGACTAGCGGGACTTTACGAGCAGTACTTC; CDR3aa: CSVEVLGLAGLYEQYF
v_gene: TRBV6-6; d_gene: .; j_gene: TRBJ1-3; abundance: .; CDR3nt: TGTGCCAGCAGTTACGAGGGCGGCTACGGAAACACCATATATTTT; CDR3aa: CASSYEGGYGNTIYF
v_gene: TRBV20-1; d_gene: TRBD2; j_gene: TRBJ2-7; abundance: .; CDR3nt: TGCAGTGCTAGAGATAGTCGGGCGGGGGGCTACGAGCAGTACTTC; CDR3aa: CSARDSRAGGYEQYF
v_gene: TRBV5-1; d_gene: .; j_gene: TRBJ2-5; abundance: .; CDR3nt: TGCGCCAGCAGCTTTGGTCCGGGTGTGGCCGAGACCCAGTACTTC; CDR3aa: CASSFGPGVAETQYF
v_gene: TRBV20-1; d_gene: .; j_gene: TRBJ1-3; abundance: once; CDR3nt: TGCAGTGCTAGTTCGACAGAGCTCAGAAACACCATATATTTT; CDR3aa: CSASSTELRNTIYF
v_gene: TRBV6-5; d_gene: .; j_gene: TRBJ1-2; abundance: .; CDR3nt: TGTGCCAGCAGCCGCCTCGCCGACGGTGGCTACACCTTC; CDR3aa: CASSRLADGGYTF
v_gene: TRBV2; d_gene: .; j_gene: TRBJ2-2; abundance: few; CDR3nt: TGTGCCAGCAGGACCAATGGGGAGCTGTTTTTT; CDR3aa: CASRTNGELFF
v_gene: TRBV20-1; d_gene: .; j_gene: TRBJ2-7; abundance: .; CDR3nt: TGCAGTGCTAGGGATGGTAGGAACTACGAGCAGTACTTC; CDR3aa: CSARDGRNYEQYF
v_gene: TRBV12-3/TRBV12-4; d_gene: .; j_gene: TRBJ2-5; abundance: many; CDR3nt: TGTGCCAGCAGTTCCTCGGAGACCCAGTACTTC; CDR3aa: CASSSSETQYF
v_gene: TRBV28; d_gene: .; j_gene: TRBJ2-5; abundance: few; CDR3nt: TGTGCCAGCAGCCTAAGGGGGATCAGAGAGACCCAGTACTTC; CDR3aa: CASSLRGIRETQYF
v_gene: TRBV12-3/TRBV12-4; d_gene: .; j_gene: TRBJ2-3; abundance: once; CDR3nt: TGTGCCAGCAGCCCTTCATTAGCTGGCACAGATACGCAGTATTTT; CDR3aa: CASSPSLAGTDTQYF
v_gene: TRBV27; d_gene: .; j_gene: TRBJ2-4; abundance: .; CDR3nt: TGTGCCAGCAGCACAGGGGAGGTGGCCAAAAACATTCAGTACTTC; CDR3aa: CASSTGEVAKNIQYF
v_gene: TRBV11-2; d_gene: TRBD1; j_gene: TRBJ1-4; abundance: few; CDR3nt: TGTGCCAGCAGCATTACGACAGGGACTAATGAAAAACTGTTTTTT; CDR3aa: CASSITTGTNEKLFF
v_gene: TRBV20-1; d_gene: .; j_gene: TRBJ2-1; abundance: .; CDR3nt: TGCAGTGCTAGGTACCAGCGGGCCAATGAGCAGTTCTTC; CDR3aa: CSARYQRANEQFF
v_gene: TRBV28; d_gene: .; j_gene: TRBJ2-5; abundance: .; CDR3nt: TGTGCCAGCAGTTCACGGGCGACACAAGAGACCCAGTACTTC; CDR3aa: CASSSRATQETQYF
v_gene: TRBV6-1; d_gene: .; j_gene: TRBJ1-2; abundance: .; CDR3nt: TGTGCCAGCAGTGAAAGCGGGTGGGGCTACACCTTC; CDR3aa: CASSESGWGYTF
v_gene: TRBV19; d_gene: .; j_gene: TRBJ1-6; abundance: few; CDR3nt: TGTGCCAGTAGTATAGATCGTCAGCCTAGCGTTTCACCCCTCCACTTT; CDR3aa: CASSIDRQPSVSPLHF
v_gene: TRBV6-6; d_gene: .; j_gene: TRBJ2-7; abundance: few; CDR3nt: TGTGCCAGCAGTTCCACACAGGGAGGGCTTTATGAGCAGTACTTC; CDR3aa: CASSSTQGGLYEQYF
v_gene: TRBV12-3/TRBV12-4; d_gene: .; j_gene: TRBJ2-1; abundance: many; CDR3nt: TGTGCCAGCAGCCCAACGTGGGGTTCCCCCTACAATGAGCAGTTCTTC; CDR3aa: CASSPTWGSPYNEQFF
v_gene: TRBV7-6; d_gene: .; j_gene: TRBJ2-1; abundance: .; CDR3nt: TGTGCCAGCAGCCCAATCGAGGGTCAGCATTACAATGAGCAGTTCTTC; CDR3aa: CASSPIEGQHYNEQFF
v_gene: TRBV2; d_gene: .; j_gene: TRBJ2-3; abundance: few; CDR3nt: TGTGCCAGCTCGGAAGTGCTTAGCACAGATACGCAGTATTTT; CDR3aa: CASSEVLSTDTQYF
v_gene: TRBV4-2; d_gene: .; j_gene: TRBJ2-5; abundance: .; CDR3nt: TGTGCCAGCAGCCAAGTGGCAGCTCCGGGGGAGACCCAGTACTTC; CDR3aa: CASSQVAAPGETQYF
v_gene: TRBV29-1; d_gene: TRBD1; j_gene: TRBJ2-7; abundance: .; CDR3nt: TGCAGCGTTGATAAGGGCAGGGGGTACGACGAGCAGTACTTC; CDR3aa: CSVDKGRGYDEQYF
v_gene: TRBV20-1; d_gene: TRBD2; j_gene: TRBJ2-1; abundance: once; CDR3nt: TGCAGTGCTAGAGCCCCTGGGACTAGCGGGAGGAATGAGCAGTTCTTC; CDR3aa: CSARAPGTSGRNEQFF
v_gene: TRBV15; d_gene: TRBD2; j_gene: TRBJ2-1; abundance: .; CDR3nt: TGTGCCACCAGCAGGGGGGCTAGCGGGGGGACCTACAATGAGCAGTTCTTC; CDR3aa: CATSRGASGGTYNEQFF
v_gene: TRBV29-1; d_gene: TRBD2; j_gene: TRBJ2-3; abundance: few; CDR3nt: TGCAGCGTTGAAGTCAGGGGGCTAGCGGGGGGGCTCGTAACGGATACGCAGTATTTT; CDR3aa: CSVEVRGLAGGLVTDTQYF
v_gene: TRBV12-3/TRBV12-4; d_gene: .; j_gene: TRBJ2-3; abundance: few; CDR3nt: TGTGCCAGCAGTCCCTCGGCGGCGGCTTACACAGATACGCAGTATTTT; CDR3aa: CASSPSAAAYTDTQYF
v_gene: TRBV10-1; d_gene: TRBD1; j_gene: TRBJ1-6; abundance: .; CDR3nt: TGCGCCAGCAGGGGACAGGGTTCGGATTCACCCCTCCACTTT; CDR3aa: CASRGQGSDSPLHF
v_gene: TRBV12-3/TRBV12-4; d_gene: .; j_gene: TRBJ1-2; abundance: .; CDR3nt: TGTGCCAGCAGTTTGGTCAGCTTAAGGAGTGACTACACCTTC; CDR3aa: CASSLVSLRSDYTF
v_gene: TRBV2; d_gene: .; j_gene: TRBJ2-3; abundance: few; CDR3nt: TGTGCCAGCACTTTAACGGGACAACCTAGCACAGATACGCAGTATTTT; CDR3aa: CASTLTGQPSTDTQYF
v_gene: TRBV4-1; d_gene: .; j_gene: TRBJ1-4; abundance: .; CDR3nt: TGCGCCAGCAGCCAAGATTTGGAAAAACTGTTTTTT; CDR3aa: CASSQDLEKLFF